This passage covers 18 T cell receptor beta chains from one sample sequenced in a study of lymphopenia after photon versus proton radiotherapy. TCRdb's copy holds only in-frame clones and misses some; the assay was immunoSEQ multiplex PCR. This sample has roughly 65,000 clones, with approximately 91% found just once. The sequencing here drew on peripheral blood, taken from a patient treated with photon-based radiotherapy. These receptor sequences come from a woman aged 70-85 years with pancreatic cancer.

This rearrangement joins TRBV4-1 to TRBJ1-1; TRBD1 might be the D (5 bases). The germline CDR1 and CDR2 sequences are MGHRA and YSYEKL. There are 15 residues in the CDR3. Trimming took off 4 bases at V and 0 bases at J, with 12 bases between the two ends. CDR3 protein: CASSPIRVLNTEAFF. The CDR3 DNA reads TGCGCCAGCAGCCCGATCAGGGTCCTGAACACTGAAGCTTTCTTT.

The chain is built from TRBV27 and TRBJ2-1; 12 nucleotides agree with TRBD2. Looked up from germline, CDR1 is MNHEY and CDR2 is SMNVEV (reference sequence). The CDR3 contains 18 residues. With V trimmed by 2 bases and J by 5 bases, 10 bases remained unmatched. The CDR3 DNA sequence: TGTGCCAGCAGTTTAGGACTAGCGGGAATAGGTGCCCACAATGAGCAGTTCTTC. Its translation is CASSLGLAGIGAHNEQFF.

The V and J genes are TRBV5-1 and TRBJ2-7; D is uncertain. The V gene lost 1 base and the J gene lost 6 bases, with 14 bases spanning the gap. The CDR3 contains 14 residues. Germline V CDR1 and CDR2: SGHRS, YFSETQ. The CDR3 reads CASSLWSDVGEQYF. CDR3 DNA: TGCGCCAGCAGCTTGTGGTCCGACGTAGGCGAGCAGTACTTC. Together with reference TRBV5-1 and TRBJ2-7, the CDR3 gives the full variable domain: KAGVTQTPRYLIKTRGQQVTLSCSPISGHRSVSWYQQTPGQGLQFLFEYFSETQRNKGNFPGRFSGRQFSNSRSEMNVSTLELGDSALYLCASSLWSDVGEQYFGPGTRLTVT.

The CDR3 region is CSVADRGDTGELFF. The CDR3 region has the DNA TGCAGCGTTGCAGACAGGGGGGACACCGGGGAGCTGTTTTTT. This sequence joins TRBV29-1 and TRBJ2-2; 9 positions match TRBD1. Trimming at V came to 4 bases and at J to 3 bases, leaving 3 bases not matched to a gene. The CDR3 is made up of 14 amino acids. Germline CDR1 and CDR2: SQVTM and ANQGSEA.

The V and J genes are TRBV5-4 and TRBJ2-7; the match to TRBD2 covers 9 bases. The trim removed 3 bases at V and 1 base at J, leaving 8 bases unmatched. CDR3 length: 16 amino acids. The germline gives CDR1 SGHNT, CDR2 YYREEE (reference sequence). CDR3: CASSSPGTSRSYEQYF. Written as DNA, the CDR3 is TGTGCCAGCAGCTCCCCCGGGACTAGCAGATCCTACGAGCAGTACTTC.

The V call is TRBV5-8, the J call TRBJ1-2; no firm D call. Per the germline V gene, CDR1 is SGHTS and CDR2 is YDEGEE. V shed 4 bases and J shed 8 bases, with 18 bases lying between them. CDR3 length equals 14 residues. In nucleotides, the CDR3 is TGTGCCAGCAGCCGCCCCCGGGTCCAGTGGGGCTACACCTTC. It specifies CASSRPRVQWGYTF.

This clone is a singleton in its sample. Sequence at one end of the junction differs from germline and may be a read error. The chain uses TRBV7-7 and TRBJ2-1; 7 bases are a match to TRBD2. The CDR3 length is 14 residues. CDR1 and CDR2 from the germline V gene are SSHAT and FNYEAQ (reference sequence). The CDR3 protein is CASSLAGRNNEQFF. The CDR3 DNA reads as TGTGCTAGCAGCTTAGCGGGCCGGAACAATGAGCAGTTCTTC.

The chain carries TRBV18 and TRBJ2-7, with 13 bases aligning to TRBD2. Germline values: CDR1 KGHSH, CDR2 LQKENI. This CDR3 spans 14 amino acids. J gave up 5 bases and V 2 bases, and 0 bases lay outside the gene matches. The DNA of the CDR3 is TGTGCCAGCTCACCAGGGACTAGCGGGAACGAGCAGTACTTC. The encoded protein is CASSPGTSGNEQYF.

The chain couples TRBV7-2 to TRBJ1-2; 9 bases are a match to TRBD1. The CDR3 spans 16 residues. The V and J ends lost 5 bases and 4 bases, in that order; junction bases with no gene match: 11. Germline CDR1 and CDR2: SGHTA and FQGNSA. CDR3 DNA sequence: TGTGCCAGCAGCCCGGGACAGGGCTTGTACAGCTATGGCTACACCTTC. Its protein product is CASSPGQGLYSYGYTF.

This chain uses TRBV5-4 with TRBJ2-1; either TRBD1 or TRBD2 may supply D (5 bases each). The CDR3 is 16 amino acids. The V gene's germline CDR1 is SGHNT and CDR2 YYREEE (reference sequence). The V gene lost 0 bases and the J gene lost 0 bases, with 10 bases spanning the gap. The DNA for the CDR3 is TGTGCCAGCAGCTTGGTTGGGGGAAGCTCCTACAATGAGCAGTTCTTC. This codes for CASSLVGGSSYNEQFF.

This chain links TRBV7-9 with TRBJ2-7; D may be TRBD1 (6 bases). This CDR3 comprises 12 residues. Germline V gene sequence: CDR1 SEHNR, CDR2 FQNEAQ (reference sequence). V dropped 5 bases and J dropped 3 bases, with 8 bases sitting between them. The CDR3 nucleotides are TGTGCCAGCAGCCGGACAGACTACGAGCAGTACTTC. Amino acids: CASSRTDYEQYF.

J is TRBJ2-3 and V is TRBV27; the D is unclear. Trimming cost V 1 base and J 4 bases, with 6 bases left between them. CDR1 is MNHEY and CDR2 is SMNVEV in the germline V gene (reference sequence). The CDR3 sequence is 13 residues long. The CDR3 sequence: CASSLWAADTQYF. The CDR3 DNA reads TGTGCCAGCAGTTTATGGGCGGCAGATACGCAGTATTTT.

On this clone itself: The missing conserved phenylalanine or tryptophan at the end of this CDR3 makes a read error likely. The chain carries TRBV10-3 and TRBJ1-1, with D uncertain. Germline lookup yields CDR1 ENHRY and CDR2 SYGVKD. Trimming stripped 2 bases from V and 2 bases from J, with 12 bases between. This CDR3 has 15 amino acids. CDR3 coding DNA: TGTGCCATCAGTGAGGGGGAAGAGGGAAACACTGAAGCTTTCCTT. It translates to CAISEGEEGNTEAFL.

The J gene is TRBJ1-5, the V gene TRBV7-9, with unresolved D. V was cut by 5 bases and J by 4 bases, with 12 bases left in between. Germline V lookup: CDR1 SEHNR, CDR2 FQNEAQ (reference sequence). The CDR3 has 14 amino acids. The CDR3 sequence: CASSPEWSNQPQHF. CDR3 DNA sequence: TGTGCCAGCAGCCCCGAGTGGTCAAATCAGCCCCAGCATTTT. The variable domain in full, with the rest retrieved from reference TRBV7-9 and TRBJ1-5, is DTGVSQNPRHKITKRGQNVTFRCDPISEHNRLYWYRQTLGQGPEFLTYFQNEAQLEKSRLLSDRFSAERPKGSFSTLEIQRTEQGDSAMYLCASSPEWSNQPQHFGDGTRLSIL.

This clone was seen a single time. The rearrangement joins TRBV9 to TRBJ1-3; D uncertain. Germline V lookup: CDR1 SGDLS, CDR2 YYNGEE. This CDR3 has 15 residues. Trimming cost V 4 bases and J 0 bases, with 11 bases left between them. The CDR3: CASSRGRNSGNTIYF. CDR3 nucleotides: TGTGCCAGCAGCCGCGGACGGAACTCTGGAAACACCATATATTTT.

This clone was seen once. The genes are TRBV19 and TRBJ2-1; D is tentatively TRBD1 or TRBD2 (6 bases each). V dropped 4 bases and J dropped 2 bases, with 30 bases sitting between them. Looked up from germline, CDR1 is LNHDA and CDR2 is SQIVND (reference sequence). This CDR3 spans 21 amino acids. The CDR3 DNA is TGTGCCAGTAGTAAGGGGGGTGGGGACATTTTTAGTGAACGGGCCTACAATGAGCAGTTCTTC. Translation gives CASSKGGGDIFSERAYNEQFF.

This chain joins TRBV10-3 and TRBJ2-7, with a weak D call TRBD1 (6 bases). Germline V gives CDR1 ENHRY, CDR2 SYGVKD. Trimming pared 4 bases from V and 0 bases from J, leaving 7 bases between. This CDR3 contains 13 residues. The CDR3 sequence is CAISGTASYEQYF. The CDR3 region has the DNA TGTGCCATCAGTGGGACAGCCTCCTACGAGCAGTACTTC.

The J gene is TRBJ2-7, the V gene TRBV4-3; 9 nucleotides match TRBD2. Trimming removed 4 bases from V and 6 bases from J; junction bases left unmatched: 7. Germline CDR1 and CDR2: LGHNA and YSLEER. This CDR3 comprises 14 residues. DNA for the CDR3: TGCGCCAGCAGCCCTGGGACTAGCTCTGCCGAGCAGTACTTC. It translates to CASSPGTSSAEQYF.